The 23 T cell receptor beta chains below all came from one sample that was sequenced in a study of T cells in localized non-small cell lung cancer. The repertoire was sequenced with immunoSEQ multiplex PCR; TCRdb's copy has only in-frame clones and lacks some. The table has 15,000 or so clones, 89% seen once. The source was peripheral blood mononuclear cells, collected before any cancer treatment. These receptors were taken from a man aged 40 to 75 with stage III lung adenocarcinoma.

The CDR3 DNA sequence: TGTGCCAGCAGTTTATGGGGGCAAACGAACACTGAAGCTTTCTTT. Translating it yields CASSLWGQTNTEAFF. The J gene is TRBJ1-1, the V gene TRBV28; TRBD1 might be the D (5 bases). CDR3 size: 15 residues. CDR1 is MDHEN, CDR2 SYDVKM, per germline. Trimming took 0 bases from V and 1 from J, leaving 9 bases between them.

In nucleotides, the CDR3 is TGTGCCAGCAGCTTAAGCGCTACCTATGGCTACACCTTC. It translates to CASSLSATYGYTF. This chain joins TRBV13 and TRBJ1-2; D is unclear. The CDR3 covers 13 residues. CDR1 and CDR2 (germline): PRHDT, FYEKMQ (reference sequence). V was cut by 2 bases and J by 4 bases, with 8 bases left in between.

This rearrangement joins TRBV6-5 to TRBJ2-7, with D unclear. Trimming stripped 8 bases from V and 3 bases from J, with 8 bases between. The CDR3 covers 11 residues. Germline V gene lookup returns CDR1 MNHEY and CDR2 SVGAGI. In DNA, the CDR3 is TGTGCCAGCTCGGACGGCTACGAGCAGTACTTC. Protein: CASSDGYEQYF.

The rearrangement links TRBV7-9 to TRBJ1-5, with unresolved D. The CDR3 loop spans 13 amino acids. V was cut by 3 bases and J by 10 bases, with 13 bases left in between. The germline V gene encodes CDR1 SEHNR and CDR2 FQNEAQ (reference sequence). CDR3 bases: TGTGCCAGCAGCTTGCACGACAACCACCCCCAGCATTTT. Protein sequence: CASSLHDNHPQHF.

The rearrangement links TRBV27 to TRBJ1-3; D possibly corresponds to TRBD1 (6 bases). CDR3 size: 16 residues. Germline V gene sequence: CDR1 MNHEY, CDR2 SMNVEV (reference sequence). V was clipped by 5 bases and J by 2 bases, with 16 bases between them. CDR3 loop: CASSLFFGGTGNTIYF. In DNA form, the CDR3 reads TGTGCCAGCAGTCTCTTCTTTGGGGGCACTGGAAACACCATATATTTT.

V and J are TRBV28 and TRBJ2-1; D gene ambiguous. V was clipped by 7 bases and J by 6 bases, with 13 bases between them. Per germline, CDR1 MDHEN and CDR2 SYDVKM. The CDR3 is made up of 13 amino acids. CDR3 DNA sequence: TGTGCCAGCACAAGACCTACGCGCAATGAGCAGTTCTTC. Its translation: CASTRPTRNEQFF.

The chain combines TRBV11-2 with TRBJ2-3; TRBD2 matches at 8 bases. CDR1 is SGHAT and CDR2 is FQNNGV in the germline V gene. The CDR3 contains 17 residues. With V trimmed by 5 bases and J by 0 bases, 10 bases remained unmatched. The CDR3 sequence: CASSRRGSGASTDTQYF. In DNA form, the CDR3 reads TGTGCCAGCAGCCGGAGGGGTAGCGGGGCTAGCACAGATACGCAGTATTTT.

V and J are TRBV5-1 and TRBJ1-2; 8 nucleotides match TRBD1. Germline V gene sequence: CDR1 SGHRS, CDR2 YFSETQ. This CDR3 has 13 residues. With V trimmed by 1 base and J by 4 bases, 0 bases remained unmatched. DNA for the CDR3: TGCGCCAGCAGCTTGCAGGGGGCCTATGGCTACACCTTC. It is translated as CASSLQGAYGYTF.

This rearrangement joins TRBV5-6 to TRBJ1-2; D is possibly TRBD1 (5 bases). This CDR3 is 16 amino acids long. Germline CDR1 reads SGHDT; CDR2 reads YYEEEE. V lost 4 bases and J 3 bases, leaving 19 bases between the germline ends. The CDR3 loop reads CASSLDLVQDYYGYTF. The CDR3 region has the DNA TGTGCCAGCAGCCTCGATTTGGTACAGGATTACTATGGCTACACCTTC.

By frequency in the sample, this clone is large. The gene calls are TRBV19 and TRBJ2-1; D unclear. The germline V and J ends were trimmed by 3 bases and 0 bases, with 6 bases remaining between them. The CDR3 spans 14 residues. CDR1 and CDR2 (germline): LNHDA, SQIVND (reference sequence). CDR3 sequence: CASSIGGSYNEQFF. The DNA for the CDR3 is TGTGCCAGTAGTATCGGCGGCTCCTACAATGAGCAGTTCTTC.

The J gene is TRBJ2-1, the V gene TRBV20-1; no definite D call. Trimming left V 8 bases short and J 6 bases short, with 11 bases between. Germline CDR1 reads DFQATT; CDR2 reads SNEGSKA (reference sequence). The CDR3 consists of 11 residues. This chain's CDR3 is CSQEGSNEQFF. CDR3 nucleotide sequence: TGCAGTCAAGAAGGATCCAATGAGCAGTTCTTC.

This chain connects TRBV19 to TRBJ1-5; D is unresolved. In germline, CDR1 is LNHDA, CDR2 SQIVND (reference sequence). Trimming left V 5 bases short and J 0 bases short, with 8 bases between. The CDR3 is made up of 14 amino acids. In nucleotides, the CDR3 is TGTGCCAGTAGTCGCAAACATAGCAATCAGCCCCAGCATTTT. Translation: CASSRKHSNQPQHF.

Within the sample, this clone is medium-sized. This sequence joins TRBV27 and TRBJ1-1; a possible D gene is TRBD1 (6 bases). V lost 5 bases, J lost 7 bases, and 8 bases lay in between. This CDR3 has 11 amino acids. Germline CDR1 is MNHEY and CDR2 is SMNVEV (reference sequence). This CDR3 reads CASSNRVEAFF. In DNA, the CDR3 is TGTGCCAGCAGTAACAGGGTTGAAGCTTTCTTT.

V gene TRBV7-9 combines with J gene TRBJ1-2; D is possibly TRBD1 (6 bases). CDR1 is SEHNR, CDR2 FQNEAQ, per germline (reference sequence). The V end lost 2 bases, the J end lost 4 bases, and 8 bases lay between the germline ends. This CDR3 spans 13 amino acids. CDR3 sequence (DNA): TGTGCCAGCAGCTTAATACAGGGCTATGGCTACACCTTC. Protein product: CASSLIQGYGYTF.

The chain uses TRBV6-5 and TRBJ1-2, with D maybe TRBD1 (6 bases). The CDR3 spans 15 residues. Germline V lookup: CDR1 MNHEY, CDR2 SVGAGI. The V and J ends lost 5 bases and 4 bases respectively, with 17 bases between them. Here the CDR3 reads CASSPQGLGGYGYTF. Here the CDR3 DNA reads TGTGCCAGCAGTCCACAGGGCCTTGGGGGCTATGGCTACACCTTC.

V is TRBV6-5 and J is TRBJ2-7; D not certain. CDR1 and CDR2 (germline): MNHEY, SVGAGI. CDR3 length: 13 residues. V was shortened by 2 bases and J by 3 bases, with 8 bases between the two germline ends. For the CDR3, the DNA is TGTGCCAGCAGTTACAGTCAGATCTACGAGCAGTACTTC. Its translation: CASSYSQIYEQYF.

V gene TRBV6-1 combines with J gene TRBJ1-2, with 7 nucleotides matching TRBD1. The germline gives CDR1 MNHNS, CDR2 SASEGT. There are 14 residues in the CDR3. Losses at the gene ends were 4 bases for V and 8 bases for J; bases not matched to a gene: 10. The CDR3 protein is CASSGPTGSGGYTF. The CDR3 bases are TGTGCCAGCAGTGGCCCGACAGGGTCGGGCGGCTACACCTTC.

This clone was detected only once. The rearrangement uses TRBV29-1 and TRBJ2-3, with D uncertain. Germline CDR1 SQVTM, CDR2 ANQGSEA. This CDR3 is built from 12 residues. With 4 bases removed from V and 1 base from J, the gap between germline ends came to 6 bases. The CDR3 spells CSVGGRTDTQYF. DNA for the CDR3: TGCAGCGTTGGAGGTCGCACAGATACGCAGTATTTT.

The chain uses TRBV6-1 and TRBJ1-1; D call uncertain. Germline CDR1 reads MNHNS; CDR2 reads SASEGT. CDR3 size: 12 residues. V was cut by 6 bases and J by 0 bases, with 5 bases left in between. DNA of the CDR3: TGTGCCAGCAGACGGATGAACACTGAAGCTTTCTTT. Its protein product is CASRRMNTEAFF.

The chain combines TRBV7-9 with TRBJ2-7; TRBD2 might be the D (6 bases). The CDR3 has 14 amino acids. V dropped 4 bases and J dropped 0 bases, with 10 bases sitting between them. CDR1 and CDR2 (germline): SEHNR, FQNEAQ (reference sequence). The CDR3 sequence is CASSSTGGSYEQYF. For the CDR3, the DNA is TGTGCCAGCAGCTCTACCGGGGGCTCCTACGAGCAGTACTTC.

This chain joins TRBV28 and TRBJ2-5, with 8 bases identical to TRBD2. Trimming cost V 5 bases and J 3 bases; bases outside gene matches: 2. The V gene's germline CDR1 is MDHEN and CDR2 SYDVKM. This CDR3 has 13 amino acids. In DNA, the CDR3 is TGTGCCAGCAGTGTAGCGGGAAAAGAGACCCAGTACTTC. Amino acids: CASSVAGKETQYF.

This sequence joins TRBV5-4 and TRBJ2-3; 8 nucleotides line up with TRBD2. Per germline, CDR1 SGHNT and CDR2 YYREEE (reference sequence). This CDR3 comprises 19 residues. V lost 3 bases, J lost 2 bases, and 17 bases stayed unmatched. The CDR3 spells CASSSLLGLAGGSTDTQYF. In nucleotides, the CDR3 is TGTGCCAGCAGCTCCCTTTTGGGGCTAGCGGGCGGATCCACAGATACGCAGTATTTT.

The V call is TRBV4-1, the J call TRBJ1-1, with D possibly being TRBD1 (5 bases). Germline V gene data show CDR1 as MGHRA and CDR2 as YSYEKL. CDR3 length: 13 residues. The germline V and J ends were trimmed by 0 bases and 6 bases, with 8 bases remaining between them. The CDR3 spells CASSQEWGPEAFF. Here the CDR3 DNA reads TGCGCCAGCAGCCAAGAGTGGGGCCCTGAAGCTTTCTTT.